The present T cell receptor beta chain was sequenced within a study of identifying expanded T cells in peripheral blood. Overall study findings and caveats: Around 1.2 clones differed between technical replicates, versus approximately 16 and 20 over time.

Remarks on this clone: Its antigen remains unknown.

No infections or other immune events were documented during collection. Produced via immunoSEQ multiplex PCR; TCRdb's table is partial and in-frame only. The data contain approximately 100,000 clones, more than 85% of them singletons. Trimming took 4 bases from V and 0 from J; bases not matched to a gene: 17. Looked up from germline, CDR1 is SGHNT and CDR2 is YENEEA. The CDR3 is 19 residues long. The receptor's source is a person aged 18 to 70 in good health. The chain employs TRBV11-3 and TRBJ1-1; 7 bases agree with TRBD1. The sample comprised blood. Here the CDR3 DNA reads TGTGCCAGCAGCTCCCACAGGATAGAGGGACAGCTTATGAACACTGAAGCTTTCTTT. This sequence encodes CASSSHRIEGQLMNTEAFF.